This T cell receptor beta chain was recorded in a study of T cells expressing NK-cell markers. As for the study in general: Seven sequenced donors out of eight were HCMV-seropositive, one seronegative.

The CDR3 has 15 residues. The germline gives CDR1 SQVTM, CDR2 ANQGSEA. Turning to this clonotype: The antigen remains unidentified.

Findings and limits, study-wide: Four donors likewise had their CD3+CD56-NKG2C+ fraction led by these clonotypes.

Generation of TCR beta cDNA was performed by 5'RACE template switching incorporating UMIs. TCRdb reprocessed the 5' RACE reads and stores each CDR3 protein as one record, lacking DNA. The sample has 150,000 to 160,000 distinct CDR3 sequences; the top ten hold roughly 35%. The specimen sequenced was blood T cells: a sorted CD56 or NKG2C T cell subset, CD4+ or CD8+ T cells, or bulk PBMC T cells (not recorded which). The TCR comes from a woman in her forties or fifties in good health. The J gene is TRBJ1-1, the V gene TRBV29-1; TCRdb gives TRBD1 as the D gene, but with no DNA this cannot be confirmed. The CDR3 here is CSVERSPTGNTEAFF.